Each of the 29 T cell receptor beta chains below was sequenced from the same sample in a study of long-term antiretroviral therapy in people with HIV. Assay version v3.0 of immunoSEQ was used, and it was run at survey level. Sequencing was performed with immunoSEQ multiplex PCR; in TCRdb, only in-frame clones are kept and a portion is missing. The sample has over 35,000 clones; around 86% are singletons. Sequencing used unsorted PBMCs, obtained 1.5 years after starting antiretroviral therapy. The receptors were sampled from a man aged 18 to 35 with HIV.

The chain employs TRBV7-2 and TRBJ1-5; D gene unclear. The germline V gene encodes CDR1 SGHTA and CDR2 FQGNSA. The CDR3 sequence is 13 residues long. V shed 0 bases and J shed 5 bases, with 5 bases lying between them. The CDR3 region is CASSLAWDQPQHF. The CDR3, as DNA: TGTGCCAGCAGCTTAGCCTGGGATCAGCCCCAGCATTTT.

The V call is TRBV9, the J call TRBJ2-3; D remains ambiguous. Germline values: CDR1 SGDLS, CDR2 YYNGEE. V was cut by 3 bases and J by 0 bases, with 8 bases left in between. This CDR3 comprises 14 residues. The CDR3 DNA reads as TGTGCCAGCAGCGCTACAACTAGCACAGATACGCAGTATTTT. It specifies CASSATTSTDTQYF.

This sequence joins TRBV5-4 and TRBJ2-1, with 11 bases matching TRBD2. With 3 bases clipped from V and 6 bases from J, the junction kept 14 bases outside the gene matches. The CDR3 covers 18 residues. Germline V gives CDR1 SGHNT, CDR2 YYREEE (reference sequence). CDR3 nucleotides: TGTGCCAGCAGCTCACTCCTAGCGGGAGGATTTGCTCGCAATGAGCAGTTCTTC. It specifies CASSSLLAGGFARNEQFF.

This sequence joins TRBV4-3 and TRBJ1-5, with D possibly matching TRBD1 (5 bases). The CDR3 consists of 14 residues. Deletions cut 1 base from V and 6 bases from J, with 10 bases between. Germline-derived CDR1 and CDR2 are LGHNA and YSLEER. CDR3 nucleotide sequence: TGCGCCAGCAGCCAAGTAGTGGGGGTTCAGCCCCAGCATTTT. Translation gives CASSQVVGVQPQHF.

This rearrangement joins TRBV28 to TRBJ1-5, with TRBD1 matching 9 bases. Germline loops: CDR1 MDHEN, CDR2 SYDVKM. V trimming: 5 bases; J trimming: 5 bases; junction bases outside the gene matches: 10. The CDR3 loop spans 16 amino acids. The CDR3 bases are TGTGCCAGCAGTACCACAGGGGGCCTGTTCTATCAGCCCCAGCATTTT. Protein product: CASSTTGGLFYQPQHF.

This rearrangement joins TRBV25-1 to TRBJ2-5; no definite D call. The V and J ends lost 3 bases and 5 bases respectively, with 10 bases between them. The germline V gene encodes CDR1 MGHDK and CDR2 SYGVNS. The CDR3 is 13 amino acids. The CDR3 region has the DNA TGTGCCAGCAGTGATATGGGTGAGGAGACCCAGTACTTC. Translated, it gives CASSDMGEETQYF. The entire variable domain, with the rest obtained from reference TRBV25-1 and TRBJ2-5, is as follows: EADIYQTPRYLVIGTGKKITLECSQTMGHDKMYWYQQDPGMELHLIHYSYGVNSTEKGDLSSESTVSRIRTEHFPLTLESARPSHTSQYLCASSDMGEETQYFGPGTRLLVL.

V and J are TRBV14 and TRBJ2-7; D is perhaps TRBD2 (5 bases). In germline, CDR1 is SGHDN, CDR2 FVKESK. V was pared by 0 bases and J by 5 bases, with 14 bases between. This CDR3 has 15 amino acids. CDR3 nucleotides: TGTGCCAGCAGCCAAGAGCAGCGGAGACACGACGAGCAGTACTTC. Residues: CASSQEQRRHDEQYF.

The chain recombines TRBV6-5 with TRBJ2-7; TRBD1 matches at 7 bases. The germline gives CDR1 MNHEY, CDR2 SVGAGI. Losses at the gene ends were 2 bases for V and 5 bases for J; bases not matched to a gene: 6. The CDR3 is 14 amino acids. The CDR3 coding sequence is TGTGCCAGCAGTTACAGGGGGCGAAGTAACGAGCAGTACTTC. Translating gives CASSYRGRSNEQYF.

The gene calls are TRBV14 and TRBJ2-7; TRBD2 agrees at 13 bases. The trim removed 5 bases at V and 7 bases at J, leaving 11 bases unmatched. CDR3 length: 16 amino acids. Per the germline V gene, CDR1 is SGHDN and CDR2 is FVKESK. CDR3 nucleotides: TGTGCCAGCAGCGCGGGACTAGCGGGAAACAGGGGGGAGCAGTACTTC. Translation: CASSAGLAGNRGEQYF.

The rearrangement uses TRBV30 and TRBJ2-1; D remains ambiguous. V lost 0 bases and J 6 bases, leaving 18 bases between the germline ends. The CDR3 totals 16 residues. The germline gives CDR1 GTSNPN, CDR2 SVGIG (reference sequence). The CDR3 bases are TGTGCCTGGAGTGTACCCTTTCCCCGGGCCTTCAATGAGCAGTTCTTC. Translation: CAWSVPFPRAFNEQFF.

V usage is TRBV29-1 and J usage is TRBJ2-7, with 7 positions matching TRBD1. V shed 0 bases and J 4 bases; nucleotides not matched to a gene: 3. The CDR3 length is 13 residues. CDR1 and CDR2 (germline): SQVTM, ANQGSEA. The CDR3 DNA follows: TGCAGCGTTGAAGAGGCAGGGGGTTACGAGCAGTACTTC. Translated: CSVEEAGGYEQYF.

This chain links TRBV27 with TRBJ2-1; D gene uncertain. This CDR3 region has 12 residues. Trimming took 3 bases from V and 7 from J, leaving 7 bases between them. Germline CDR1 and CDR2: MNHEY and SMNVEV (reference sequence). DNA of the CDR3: TGTGCCAGCAGTTTGGAAGGTAATGAGCAGTTCTTC. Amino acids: CASSLEGNEQFF.

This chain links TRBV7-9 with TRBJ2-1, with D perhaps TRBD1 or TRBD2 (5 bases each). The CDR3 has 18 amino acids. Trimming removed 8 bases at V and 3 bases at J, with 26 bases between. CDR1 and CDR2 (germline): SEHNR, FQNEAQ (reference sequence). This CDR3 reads CASLGDSFLMGYYNEQFF. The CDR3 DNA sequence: TGTGCCAGCCTGGGAGACAGCTTCCTTATGGGTTACTACAATGAGCAGTTCTTC.

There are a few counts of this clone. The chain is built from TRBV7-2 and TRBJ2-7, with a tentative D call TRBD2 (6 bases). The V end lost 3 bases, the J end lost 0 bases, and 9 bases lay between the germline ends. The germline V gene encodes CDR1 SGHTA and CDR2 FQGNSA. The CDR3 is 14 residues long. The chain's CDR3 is CASSLAGSSYEQYF. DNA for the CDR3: TGTGCCAGCAGCTTGGCGGGGAGCTCCTACGAGCAGTACTTC.

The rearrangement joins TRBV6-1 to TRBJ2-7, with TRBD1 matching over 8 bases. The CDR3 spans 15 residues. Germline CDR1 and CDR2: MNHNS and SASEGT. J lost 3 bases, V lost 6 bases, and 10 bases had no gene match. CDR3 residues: CASSRDRLPNYEQYF. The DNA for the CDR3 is TGTGCCAGCAGCCGGGACAGGCTTCCGAACTACGAGCAGTACTTC.

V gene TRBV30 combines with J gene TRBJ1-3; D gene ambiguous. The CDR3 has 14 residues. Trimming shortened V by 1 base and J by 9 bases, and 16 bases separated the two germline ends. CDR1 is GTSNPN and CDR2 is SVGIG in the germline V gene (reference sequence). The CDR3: CAWSATVLQTTIYF. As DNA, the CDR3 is TGTGCCTGGAGTGCAACCGTACTGCAGACCACCATATATTTT.

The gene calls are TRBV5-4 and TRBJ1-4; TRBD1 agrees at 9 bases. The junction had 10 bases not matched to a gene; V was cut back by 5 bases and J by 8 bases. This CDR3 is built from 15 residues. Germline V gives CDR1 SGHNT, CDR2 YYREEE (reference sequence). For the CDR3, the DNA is TGTGCCAGCAGTCTAAACAGGGGGCTCGGAGAAAAACTGTTTTTT. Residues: CASSLNRGLGEKLFF. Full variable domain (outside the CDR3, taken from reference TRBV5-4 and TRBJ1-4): ETGVTQSPTHLIKTRGQQVTLRCSSQSGHNTVSWYQQALGQGPQFIFQYYREEENGRGNFPPRFSGLQFPNYSSELNVNALELDDSALYLCASSLNRGLGEKLFFGSGTQLSVL.

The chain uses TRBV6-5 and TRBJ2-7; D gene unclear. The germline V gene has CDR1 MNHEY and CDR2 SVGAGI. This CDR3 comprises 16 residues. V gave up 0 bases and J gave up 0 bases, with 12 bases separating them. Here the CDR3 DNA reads TGTGCCAGCAGTTACTCGGGGTCCCCGGCCTCCTACGAGCAGTACTTC. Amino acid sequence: CASSYSGSPASYEQYF.

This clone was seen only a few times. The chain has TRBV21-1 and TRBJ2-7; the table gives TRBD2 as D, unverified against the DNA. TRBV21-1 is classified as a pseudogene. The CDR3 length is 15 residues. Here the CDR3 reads CASSPRDSGTYEQYF. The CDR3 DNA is TGTGCCAGCAGCCCCCGGGACTCCGGAACCTACGAGCAGTACTTC.

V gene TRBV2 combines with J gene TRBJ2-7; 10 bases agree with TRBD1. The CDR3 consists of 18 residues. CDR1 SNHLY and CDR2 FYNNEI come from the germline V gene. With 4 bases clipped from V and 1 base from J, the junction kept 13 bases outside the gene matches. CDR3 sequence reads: CASSARGTGAPLSYEQYF. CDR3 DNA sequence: TGTGCCAGCAGTGCTAGGGGGACAGGGGCACCGCTATCCTACGAGCAGTACTTC. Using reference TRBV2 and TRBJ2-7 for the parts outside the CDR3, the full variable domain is EPEVTQTPSHQVTQMGQEVILRCVPISNHLYFYWYRQILGQKVEFLVSFYNNEISEKSEIFDDQFSVERPDGSNFTLKIRSTKLEDSAMYFCASSARGTGAPLSYEQYFGPGTRLTVT.

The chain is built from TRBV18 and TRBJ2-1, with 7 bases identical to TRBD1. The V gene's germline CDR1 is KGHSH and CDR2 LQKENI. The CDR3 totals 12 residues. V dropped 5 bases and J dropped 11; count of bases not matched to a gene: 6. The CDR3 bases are TGTGCCAGCTCAGCCGGGACAGACAAGCAGTTCTTC. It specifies CASSAGTDKQFF. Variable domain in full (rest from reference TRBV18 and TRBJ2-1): NAGVMQNPRHLVRRRGQEARLRCSPMKGHSHVYWYRQLPEEGLKFMVYLQKENIIDESGMPKERFSAEFPKEGPSILRIQQVVRGDSAAYFCASSAGTDKQFFGPGTRLTVL.

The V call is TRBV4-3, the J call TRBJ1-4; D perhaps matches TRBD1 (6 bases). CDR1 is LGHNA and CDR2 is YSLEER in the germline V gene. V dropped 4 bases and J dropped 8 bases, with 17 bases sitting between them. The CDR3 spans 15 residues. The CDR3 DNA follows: TGCGCCAGCAGCCCACAAGGGGGAGGAGGGGAAAAACTGTTTTTT. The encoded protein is CASSPQGGGGEKLFF.

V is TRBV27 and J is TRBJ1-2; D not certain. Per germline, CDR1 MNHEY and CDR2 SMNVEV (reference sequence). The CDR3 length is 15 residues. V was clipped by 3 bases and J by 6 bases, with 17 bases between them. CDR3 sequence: CASSFGLESPDGYTF. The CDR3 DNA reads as TGTGCCAGCAGTTTTGGTCTTGAATCCCCCGATGGCTACACCTTC.

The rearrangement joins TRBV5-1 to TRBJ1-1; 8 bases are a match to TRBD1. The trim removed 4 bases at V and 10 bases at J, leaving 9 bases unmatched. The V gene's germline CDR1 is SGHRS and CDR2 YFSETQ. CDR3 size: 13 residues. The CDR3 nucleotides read TGCGCCAGCAGCACGGAGACAGGGGTGGGAGCTTTCTTT. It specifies CASSTETGVGAFF.

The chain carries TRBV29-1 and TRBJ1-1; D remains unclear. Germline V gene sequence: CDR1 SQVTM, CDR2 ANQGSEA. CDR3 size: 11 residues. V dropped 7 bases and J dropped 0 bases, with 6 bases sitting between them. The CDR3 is CSGHMNTEAFF. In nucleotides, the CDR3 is TGCAGCGGTCACATGAACACTGAAGCTTTCTTT.

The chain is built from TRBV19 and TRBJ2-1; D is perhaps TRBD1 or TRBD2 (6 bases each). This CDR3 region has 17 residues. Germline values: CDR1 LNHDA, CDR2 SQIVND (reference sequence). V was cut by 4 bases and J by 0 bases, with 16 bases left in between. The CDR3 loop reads CASSKRGQIDSYNEQFF. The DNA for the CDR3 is TGTGCCAGTAGTAAACGGGGGCAGATTGACTCCTACAATGAGCAGTTCTTC. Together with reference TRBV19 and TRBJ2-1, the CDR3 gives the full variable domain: DGGITQSPKYLFRKEGQNVTLSCEQNLNHDAMYWYRQDPGQGLRLIYYSQIVNDFQKGDIAEGYSVSREKKESFPLTVTSAQKNPTAFYLCASSKRGQIDSYNEQFFGPGTRLTVL.

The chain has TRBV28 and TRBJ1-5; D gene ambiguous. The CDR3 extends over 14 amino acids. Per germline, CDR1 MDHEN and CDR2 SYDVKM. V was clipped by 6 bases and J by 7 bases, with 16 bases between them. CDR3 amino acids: CASRPPSVGQPQHF. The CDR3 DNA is TGTGCCAGCAGACCGCCCTCAGTGGGACAGCCCCAGCATTTT.

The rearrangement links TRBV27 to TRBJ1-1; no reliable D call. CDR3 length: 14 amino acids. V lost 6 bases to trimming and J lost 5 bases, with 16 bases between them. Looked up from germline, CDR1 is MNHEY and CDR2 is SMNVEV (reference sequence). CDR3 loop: CASSLRALGTEAFF. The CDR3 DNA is TGTGCCAGCAGCCTCCGGGCCCTGGGGACTGAAGCTTTCTTT.

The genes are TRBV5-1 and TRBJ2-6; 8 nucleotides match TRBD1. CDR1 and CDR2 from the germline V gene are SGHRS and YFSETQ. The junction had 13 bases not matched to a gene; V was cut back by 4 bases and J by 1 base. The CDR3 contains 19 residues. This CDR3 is CASSPTTGDSISGANVLTF. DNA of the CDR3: TGCGCCAGCAGCCCCACGACAGGGGACTCTATTTCTGGGGCCAACGTCCTGACTTTC.